This paragraph reports one T cell receptor (beta chain). No antigen is known for it. It has no much larger one-base neighbor in the sample; base qualities were not kept. The data originate from a study of T-cell memory formation after mild COVID-19 (dated by TCRdb to about 2021). Context from the whole study: TCR sequence clusters from the two donors were largely donor specific. T-cell clones expanding and contracting after mild COVID-19 in a couple of donors were tracked by longitudinal TCRalpha and TCRbeta repertoire sequencing. Two young, previously healthy adult volunteers made up the cohort, one male and one female. Results the study describes overall, beyond this receptor: Contracting CD4+ clones were located mainly in the CM and EM memory subsets, whereas CD8+ clones were found to be enriched in EMRA. Some responding clones were detected in pre-infection memory, which suggested that pre-existing cross-reactive memory T cells had joined the SARS-CoV-2 response. From day 15 to 85, contracting clones showed balanced CD4/CD8 phenotypes, whereas a second wave of clones that expanded from day 15 to 37 leaned towards CD4+. The study covered only a couple of mild cases, and larger cohorts including severe cases with pre-infection samples were considered necessary. Whether the second-wave clones peaking on day 37 were SARS-CoV-2 specific was not confirmed.

Including the terminal cysteine and phenylalanine, the CDR3 comprises 14 residues. Only the CDR3 portion is preserved as DNA: 42 bases, with reading frame beginning at the first base. The junction shows trimming of 7 bases on V and 3 bases on J, plus 16 bases between the germline ends. Via the germline V gene (reference sequence), CDR1 is MNHEY and CDR2 SMNVEV. These reads were obtained on an Illumina NovaSeq 6000. TCRalpha and TCRbeta cDNA libraries were constructed by 5'RACE with constant-segment primers, with sample barcodes and unique molecular identifiers being introduced. RNA was extracted from every sample with Trizol reagent. Libraries were amplified in two PCR steps, with a second sample barcode and Illumina TruSeq adapters added in the second step. Sequencing of libraries was performed on an Illumina NovaSeq with 2 x 150 bp paired-end reads. As for how the authors treated the data: The reads were demultiplexed and collapsed into UMI-guided consensus sequences using migec v1.2.7. Using mixcr v2.1.11, the UMI consensuses were aligned to TRA and TRB V and J templates and assembled into clonotypes. Expanded or contracted clonotypes were those called significant by both edgeR and NoisET, with noise models trained on biological replicates. For edgeR calls, a false discovery rate-adjusted p below 0.01 and a log2 fold-change threshold of 1 were applied. PCA with hierarchical clustering of max-normalized trajectories of the 1000 most abundant clonotypes was used as exploratory dynamics analysis. Separately sequenced CD4+ and CD8+ repertoires were used to assign the CD4 or CD8 phenotype of responding clones. TCRdb ran its own pipeline on the public reads, namely fastp trimming at Q25 and MiXCR clone calling, and kept in-frame beta chains. Each entry merges the rows of one CDR3 protein and shows their most common DNA and genes. These V and J calls rely on TCRdb rather than the paper's analysis. The sample table lists approximately 430,000 distinct CDR3 sequences, about 25% of them with a count of one. Together, the top ten hold roughly 14% of the sample.

PBMCs were isolated by Ficoll-Paque density gradient centrifugation. This TCR came from an adult woman who had mild COVID-19 (a few samples of this study predate the infection). The sample titles of this study are shuffled in the database, so cell type and time point are left out; the donor was told from shared clones. The sample taken for sequencing was PBMCs or a T cell subset sorted from them (not recorded which). The sequence joins TRBV27 to TRBJ2-7, with an unclear D gene assignment. The CDR3 reads CASKRTRVDYEQYF. The nucleotide sequence reads as follows: TGTGCCAGCAAGAGGACCCGGGTGGACTACGAGCAGTACTTC.